The entry below describes one TCR beta chain. The antigen remains undetermined. Profiling of TCR beta VDJ combinations and CDR3 sequences used genomic DNA as template. TCRdb redid the calling of the reads with MiXCR, one entry per CDR3 protein. The profile shows under 500,000 distinct CDR3 sequences, less than 35% of them singletons. The patients chosen for sequencing had shown expansion of CD8+CD57+ cells (detected by flow cytometry). Each patient carried a diagnosis of severe acquired aplastic anemia. Receipt of therapy had not occurred in any patient by the time of blood sampling. The data belong to a study of CD8+CD57+ T cells in acquired aplastic anemia. Overall study: Roughly 3 ug was the average amount of DNA from sorted CD4+ and CD8+ cells.

The CDR3 runs to 15 residues. Germline trimming cut 3 bases from V and 2 bases from J; bases unmatched to any gene: 4. Germline lookup yields CDR1 MNHEY and CDR2 SVGEGT. Study-wide results and limits: Patients and controls were found to share around 30 CD8+ CDR3 sequences.

This chain links TRBV6-2 or TRBV6-3 with TRBJ2-7; 10 positions agree with TRBD1. The source of this sequence is a human donor with aplastic anemia. Sequencing input: sorted CD4+, CD8+, or CD8+CD57+ T cells (not recorded which) from PBMCs. The CDR3: CASSYWTGGPYEQYF. As DNA, the CDR3 is TGTGCCAGCAGTTATTGGACAGGGGGTCCCTACGAGCAGTACTTC.